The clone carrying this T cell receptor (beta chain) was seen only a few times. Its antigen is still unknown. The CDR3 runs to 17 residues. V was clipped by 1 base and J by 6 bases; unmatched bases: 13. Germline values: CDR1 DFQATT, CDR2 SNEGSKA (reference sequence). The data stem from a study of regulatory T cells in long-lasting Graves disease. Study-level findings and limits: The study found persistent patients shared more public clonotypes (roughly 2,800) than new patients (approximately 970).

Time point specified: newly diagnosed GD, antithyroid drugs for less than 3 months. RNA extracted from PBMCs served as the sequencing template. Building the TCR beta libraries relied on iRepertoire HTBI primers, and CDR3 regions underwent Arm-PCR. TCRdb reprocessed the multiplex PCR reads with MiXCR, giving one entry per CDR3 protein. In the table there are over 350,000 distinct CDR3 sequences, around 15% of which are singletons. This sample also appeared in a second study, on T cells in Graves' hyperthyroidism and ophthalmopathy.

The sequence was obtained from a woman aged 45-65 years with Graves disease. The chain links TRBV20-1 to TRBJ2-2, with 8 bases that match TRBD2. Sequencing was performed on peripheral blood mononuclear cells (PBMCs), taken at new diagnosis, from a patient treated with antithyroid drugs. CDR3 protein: CSARGRMVSGSAGELFF. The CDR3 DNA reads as TGCAGTGCTAGAGGAAGGATGGTGAGCGGGAGCGCCGGGGAGCTGTTTTTT.